The clone carrying this T cell receptor (beta chain) appeared a few times. Within a library made for alpha chains, this beta chain is off target, and its count is uninformative. The sample's time point: sample taken at primary tumor resection. Researchers sequenced whole RNA taken from tumor, nontumor lung or frozen PBMC without sorting. The sample originates from a study of spatial heterogeneity in lung cancer. Study-wide background: Mean representation of each unique TCR and UMI combination in the raw reads exceeded 8.5 occurrences.

One entry per CDR3 protein results from TCRdb running MiXCR on the 5' RACE reads. The sample lists roughly 5,100 distinct CDR3 sequences; about a third were seen once. The CDR3 consists of 15 residues. The V gene's germline CDR1 is SEHNR and CDR2 FQNEAQ (reference sequence). J was trimmed by 4 bases and V by 4 bases; bases with no gene match: 4. The sample in question was PBMCs, obtained at surgery. The chain has TRBV7-9 and TRBJ2-3; TRBD1 agrees at 11 bases. This receptor was obtained from a female donor with early-stage non-small cell lung cancer. CDR3 in DNA: TGTGCCAGCAGCTACGGACAGGGGGCCGCAGATACGCAGTATTTT. This codes for CASSYGQGAADTQYF.